Each of the 26 T cell receptor beta chains below was sequenced from the same sample in a study of blood T cell repertoires in COVID-19. Clones were read by immunoSEQ multiplex PCR, and TCRdb kept only the in-frame ones, dropping some. The sample holds around 330,000 clones; 89% are singletons and the top ten take about 5%. The sample comprised PBMCs or T cells enriched from blood (not recorded which). These TCRs come from a man aged 60 to 75 who had recovered from COVID-19.

This clone was counted once. The chain carries TRBV29-1 and TRBJ2-2; no clear D gene. CDR1 is SQVTM and CDR2 is ANQGSEA in the germline V gene. The V end was cut by 4 bases, the J end by 4 bases, with 4 bases between. The length of the CDR3 is 11 residues. In DNA form, the CDR3 reads TGCAGCGTTGTCCGCACCGGGGAGCTGTTTTTT. This codes for CSVVRTGELFF.

V gene TRBV7-2 combines with J gene TRBJ1-5, with 8 positions matching TRBD1. CDR1 and CDR2 from the germline V gene are SGHTA and FQGNSA. V shed 4 bases, J shed 2 bases, and the junction held 1 base outside the gene matches. The CDR3 spans 14 residues. CDR3 sequence reads: CASSWGQGNQPQHF. CDR3 DNA: TGTGCCAGCAGCTGGGGACAGGGCAATCAGCCCCAGCATTTT.

The chain is built from TRBV12-3 or TRBV12-4 and TRBJ2-7, with TRBD2 as a possible D gene (5 bases). V was trimmed by 3 bases and J by 5 bases, leaving 11 bases between them. The CDR3 consists of 13 residues. The CDR3, as DNA: TGTGCCAGCAGTTTCGAGGGTTCCCACGAGCAGTACTTC. Residues: CASSFEGSHEQYF.

This clone was picked up a small number of times. This chain uses TRBV24-1 with TRBJ2-7; 8 bases are a match to TRBD1. This CDR3 region has 13 residues. Germline values: CDR1 KGHDR, CDR2 SFDVKD. The V and J ends lost 5 bases and 4 bases, in that order; junction bases with no gene match: 3. Here the CDR3 reads CATSAGQGYEQYF. The CDR3 nucleotides read TGTGCCACCAGTGCCGGACAGGGATACGAGCAGTACTTC.

The V call is TRBV18, the J call TRBJ2-1; TRBD1 agrees at 11 bases. CDR1 and CDR2 from the germline V gene are KGHSH and LQKENI. The CDR3 spans 15 residues. The junction had 4 bases not matched to a gene; V was cut back by 3 bases and J by 6 bases. The CDR3 coding sequence is TGTGCCAGCTCACCCCCCGGACAGGGGGCCAATGAGCAGTTCTTC. Encoded protein: CASSPPGQGANEQFF.

The V call is TRBV29-1, the J call TRBJ2-7; 10 nucleotides line up with TRBD1. CDR3 size: 14 residues. Germline V gene lookup returns CDR1 SQVTM and CDR2 ANQGSEA. Trimming cost V 0 bases and J 9 bases; bases outside gene matches: 8. The CDR3 DNA reads TGCAGCGTTGAAGATTGGGACAGGGGAGGTCGGCAGTACTTC. Residues: CSVEDWDRGGRQYF.

For this clone: Mismatch with germline at one junction end may stem from a read error. In nucleotides, the CDR3 is TGTGCCAGCACTTCCCATGGAGAGTCCCAGTACTTC. Translated: CASTSHGESQYF. The chain joins TRBV3-1 (or the pseudogene TRBV3-2) to TRBJ2-5; D remains ambiguous. Germline CDR1 reads LGHDT; CDR2 reads YNNKEL (reference sequence). The CDR3 covers 12 residues.

In this sample, this clone turned up once. At the DNA level, this CDR3 is encoded by other sequences in the same sample as well. The V gene is TRBV7-9, the J gene TRBJ1-2; 8 bases are a match to TRBD1. In germline, CDR1 is SEHNR, CDR2 FQNEAQ (reference sequence). Losses at the gene ends were 3 bases for V and 5 bases for J; bases not matched to a gene: 5. The CDR3 extends over 14 amino acids. This chain's CDR3 is CASSLAGGAYGYTF. In DNA form, the CDR3 reads TGTGCCAGCAGCTTGGCAGGGGGCGCTTATGGCTACACCTTC. The full variable domain, in which reference TRBV7-9 and TRBJ1-2 provide the parts outside the CDR3, is DTGVSQNPRHKITKRGQNVTFRCDPISEHNRLYWYRQTLGQGPEFLTYFQNEAQLEKSRLLSDRFSAERPKGSFSTLEIQRTEQGDSAMYLCASSLAGGAYGYTFGSGTRLTVV.

This rearrangement joins TRBV27 to TRBJ1-2, with 10 bases aligning to TRBD1. The CDR3 has 16 residues. V shed 5 bases and J 1 base; nucleotides not matched to a gene: 7. CDR1 is MNHEY and CDR2 is SMNVEV in the germline V gene (reference sequence). DNA of the CDR3: TGTGCCAGCAGTATGGGGACAGGGGATTTTAACTATGGCTACACCTTC. This encodes CASSMGTGDFNYGYTF.

The rearrangement joins TRBV5-1 to TRBJ2-2; 8 bases align to TRBD1. CDR1 is SGHRS and CDR2 is YFSETQ in the germline V gene. The trim removed 3 bases at V and 5 bases at J, leaving 6 bases unmatched. The CDR3 runs 15 residues. The CDR3 nucleotides read TGCGCCAGCAGCTCCCCGACAGGGGTAACCGGGGAGCTGTTTTTT. This sequence encodes CASSSPTGVTGELFF. The full variable domain, completed using reference TRBV5-1 and TRBJ2-2, is KAGVTQTPRYLIKTRGQQVTLSCSPISGHRSVSWYQQTPGQGLQFLFEYFSETQRNKGNFPGRFSGRQFSNSRSEMNVSTLELGDSALYLCASSSPTGVTGELFFGEGSRLTVL.

The V and J genes are TRBV7-2 and TRBJ2-3, with 7 bases fitting TRBD1. CDR3 length: 17 amino acids. The germline CDR1 and CDR2 sequences are SGHTA and FQGNSA. V was clipped by 5 bases and J by 0 bases; unmatched bases: 11. CDR3: CASSPLPTGMSTDTQYF. The CDR3 nucleotides are TGTGCCAGCAGCCCACTCCCGACAGGGATGAGCACAGATACGCAGTATTTT. The variable domain in full, completed from reference TRBV7-2 and TRBJ2-3, reads GAGVSQSPSNKVTEKGKDVELRCDPISGHTALYWYRQSLGQGLEFLIYFQGNSAPDKSGLPSDRFSAERTGGSVSTLTIQRTQQEDSAVYLCASSPLPTGMSTDTQYFGPGTRLTVL.

V usage is TRBV7-9 and J usage is TRBJ1-6, with 8 bases aligning to TRBD1. Looked up from germline, CDR1 is SEHNR and CDR2 is FQNEAQ (reference sequence). The CDR3 totals 16 residues. The J segment lost 10 bases and the V segment lost 1 base, leaving 9 bases of the junction unmatched. The CDR3 loop reads CASSLDGRGRGSPLHF. The CDR3 DNA reads as TGTGCCAGCAGCTTAGATGGCAGGGGGCGAGGATCACCCCTCCACTTT.

The rearrangement uses TRBV6-5 and TRBJ1-5; no clear D gene. Per germline, CDR1 MNHEY and CDR2 SVGAGI. Trimming took 6 bases from V and 2 from J, leaving 11 bases between them. The CDR3 runs 14 residues. The CDR3: CASRLTVGNQPQHF. CDR3 nucleotide sequence: TGTGCCAGCAGACTGACTGTGGGCAATCAGCCCCAGCATTTT.

The chain links TRBV12-3 or TRBV12-4 to TRBJ1-1; a weak D match, TRBD1 (5 bases). CDR3 size: 13 residues. The V end was cut by 8 bases, the J end by 4 bases, with 14 bases between. CDR3 nucleotide sequence: TGTGCCAGCTCCCGGGGGGGGAGCACTGAAGCTTTCTTT. Residues: CASSRGGSTEAFF.

The chain employs TRBV28 and TRBJ2-1; the D gene is possibly TRBD2 (6 bases). Trimming removed 6 bases from V and 2 bases from J, with 14 bases in between. This CDR3 comprises 15 residues. Per germline, CDR1 MDHEN and CDR2 SYDVKM. The CDR3 nucleotides read TGTGCCAGCAGCCCCGTAGGGAGGCCCTACAATGAGCAGTTCTTC. Translated: CASSPVGRPYNEQFF.

The gene calls are TRBV2 and TRBJ1-5; possible D gene TRBD1, 5 bases. Trimming took 2 bases from V and 6 from J, leaving 14 bases between them. Germline CDR1 and CDR2: SNHLY and FYNNEI. The CDR3 extends over 15 amino acids. CDR3 in DNA: TGTGCCAGCAGTGAATTGTCAGGGCTACTTCAGCCCCAGCATTTT. Its translation is CASSELSGLLQPQHF.

This rearrangement joins TRBV2 to TRBJ2-6, with TRBD1 matching over 9 bases. The CDR3 totals 17 residues. Germline V CDR1 and CDR2: SNHLY, FYNNEI. Unmatched junction bases numbered 5, after V lost 5 bases and J lost 0 bases. The CDR3 sequence: CASSSGTGNSGANVLTF. CDR3 nucleotide sequence: TGTGCCAGCAGTTCCGGGACAGGGAACTCTGGGGCCAACGTCCTGACTTTC.

This rearrangement joins TRBV19 to TRBJ2-1; 13 bases are shared with TRBD2. Germline V gene sequence: CDR1 LNHDA, CDR2 SQIVND (reference sequence). Trimming removed 5 bases from V and 0 bases from J; junction bases left unmatched: 13. CDR3 length: 20 amino acids. CDR3 region: CASSLSPGLAGPLSYNEQFF. In DNA, the CDR3 is TGTGCCAGTAGTTTATCACCGGGACTAGCGGGGCCCCTCTCCTACAATGAGCAGTTCTTC.

The chain couples TRBV2 to TRBJ1-4; 7 bases fit TRBD1. This CDR3 has 16 amino acids. Germline-derived CDR1 and CDR2 are SNHLY and FYNNEI. J gave up 7 bases and V 4 bases, and 12 bases lay outside the gene matches. CDR3 sequence: CASSVLGGADSEKLFF. Written as DNA, the CDR3 is TGTGCCAGCAGTGTTTTAGGGGGCGCGGATAGTGAAAAACTGTTTTTT.

The chain links TRBV5-4 to TRBJ2-2, with 11 positions matching TRBD2. Germline CDR1 reads SGHNT; CDR2 reads YYREEE (reference sequence). V dropped 1 base and J dropped 5; count of bases not matched to a gene: 7. The CDR3 has 17 residues. This CDR3 reads CASSLIQLAGVTGELFF. The CDR3 nucleotides read TGTGCCAGCAGCTTGATTCAACTAGCGGGAGTTACCGGGGAGCTGTTTTTT.

This sequence joins TRBV24-1 and TRBJ2-5, with 8 positions matching TRBD2. CDR3 length: 13 amino acids. Trimming cost V 4 bases and J 3 bases; bases outside gene matches: 0. Germline V gene sequence: CDR1 KGHDR, CDR2 SFDVKD. The CDR3 bases are TGTGCCACCAGTGAGGGACTAGAAGAGACCCAGTACTTC. This translates into CATSEGLEETQYF.

The V call is TRBV3-1 (or the pseudogene TRBV3-2), the J call TRBJ1-3; D not certain. This CDR3 spans 14 amino acids. Between the trimmed V and J ends, which lost 4 bases and 2 bases, there was a span of 9 bases. Looked up from germline, CDR1 is LGHDT and CDR2 is YNNKEL (reference sequence). This CDR3 reads CASSRAGTGNTIYF. In DNA form, the CDR3 reads TGTGCCAGCAGCCGAGCGGGGACTGGAAACACCATATATTTT.

The V gene is TRBV5-1, the J gene TRBJ1-3; TRBD1 might be the D (6 bases). The CDR3 is 16 amino acids. V was pared by 4 bases and J by 4 bases, with 18 bases between. Germline V CDR1 and CDR2: SGHRS, YFSETQ. The CDR3 DNA reads TGCGCCAGCAGCCCGCCCACAGGGACCAGGGGAAACACCATATATTTT. This encodes CASSPPTGTRGNTIYF.

CDR3 nucleotide sequence: TGTGCCAGCAGCCCCAACTGGGGGGATTCGGCTGGAAACACCATATATTTT. It encodes CASSPNWGDSAGNTIYF. This chain connects TRBV5-6 to TRBJ1-3, with D perhaps TRBD1 (5 bases). The CDR3 totals 17 residues. Germline V lookup: CDR1 SGHDT, CDR2 YYEEEE. V was clipped by 4 bases and J by 2 bases, with 19 bases between them.

The chain carries TRBV5-1 and TRBJ2-1, with 15 bases fitting TRBD2. CDR3 length equals 18 residues. V was pared by 4 bases and J by 7 bases, with 12 bases of the junction left unmatched. In germline, CDR1 is SGHRS, CDR2 YFSETQ. In DNA form, the CDR3 reads TGCGCCAGCAGCCGCCGGACTAGCGGGAGGGCCTTCGGAAATGAGCAGTTCTTC. As protein: CASSRRTSGRAFGNEQFF.

This clone has just one count. This chain joins TRBV7-8 and TRBJ1-1; the D is unclear. Germline V gene lookup returns CDR1 SGHVS and CDR2 FQNEAQ. V was clipped by 1 base and J by 5 bases, with 17 bases between them. This CDR3 is built from 16 residues. The CDR3, as DNA: TGTGCCAGCAGCTTAGTTGTGGGGTGGTCGGGGACTGAAGCTTTCTTT. It yields the protein CASSLVVGWSGTEAFF.